The 16 T cell receptor beta chains presented below share a single source sample, sequenced in a study of response to subunit inactivated influenza vaccine. TCRdb recomputed calls from the RT-PCR reads with MiXCR, one row per CDR3 protein. Among a few hundred thousand distinct CDR3 sequences listed, roughly 15% were seen once. The sequences come from PBMCs from blood, collected 11 to 12 days after vaccination. The receptors stem from a man between 50 and 59 years old who received an inactivated influenza vaccine.

As for this clonotype: This sequence may be a read error, since a much larger clone differs from it by one base. The rearrangement links TRBV4-2 to TRBJ2-1; no firm D call. V dropped 4 bases and J dropped 5 bases, with 9 bases sitting between them. Germline CDR1 is LGHNA and CDR2 is YNFKEQ. This CDR3 is 13 amino acids long. In DNA, the CDR3 is TGTGCCAGCAGCCCTCGTGTAAACAATGAGCAGTTCTTC. Protein sequence: CASSPRVNNEQFF.

This clonotype was detected only a few times. This chain connects TRBV15 to TRBJ2-6; 8 bases are shared with TRBD1. With 3 bases clipped from V and 2 bases from J, the junction kept 3 bases outside the gene matches. This CDR3 contains 16 residues. CDR1 and CDR2 from the germline V gene are LNHNV and YYDKDF (reference sequence). The CDR3 spells CATSRDRVAGANVLTF. The CDR3 DNA reads as TGTGCCACCAGCAGGGACAGGGTGGCTGGGGCCAACGTCCTGACTTTC.

This chain uses TRBV7-9 with TRBJ2-1; 11 nucleotides align to TRBD1. V trimming: 3 bases; J trimming: 8 bases; junction bases outside the gene matches: 6. Germline-derived CDR1 and CDR2 are SEHNR and FQNEAQ (reference sequence). The CDR3 is 15 amino acids. CDR3 loop: CASSFRTGGLYEQFF. DNA of the CDR3: TGTGCCAGCAGCTTTAGGACAGGGGGCCTTTATGAGCAGTTCTTC.

This clonotype turned up a few times. This chain joins TRBV12-3 or TRBV12-4 and TRBJ2-3; a weak D match, TRBD1 (6 bases). Trimming removed 6 bases from V and 5 bases from J, with 18 bases in between. This CDR3 has 15 amino acids. CDR3 protein: CASSPNRDVIDTQYF. The CDR3 DNA is TGTGCCAGCAGCCCTAACAGGGATGTCATAGATACGCAGTATTTT.

This chain joins TRBV7-3 and TRBJ2-3; 10 bases are a match to TRBD2. The CDR3 spans 20 residues. V shed 1 base and J 1 base; nucleotides not matched to a gene: 14. Germline lookup yields CDR1 SGHTA and CDR2 FQGTGA. The CDR3 coding sequence is TGTGCCAGCAGCTTAATTAGGCTAGCGGGGGCCCATACCGGCACAGATACGCAGTATTTT. Its translation is CASSLIRLAGAHTGTDTQYF.

This clonotype has a count of ten or more. The chain uses TRBV7-2 and TRBJ1-5, with 7 positions matching TRBD1. The CDR3 consists of 14 residues. After removal of 5 bases from V and 4 bases from J, the junction contained 5 bases not matched to a gene. CDR1 is SGHTA, CDR2 FQGNSA, per germline. CDR3 sequence: CASSQYRGNQPQHF. The CDR3 DNA follows: TGTGCCAGCAGCCAATACAGGGGAAATCAGCCCCAGCATTTT. Using reference TRBV7-2 and TRBJ1-5 for the parts outside the CDR3, the full variable domain is GAGVSQSPSNKVTEKGKDVELRCDPISGHTALYWYRQSLGQGLEFLIYFQGNSAPDKSGLPSDRFSAERTGGSVSTLTIQRTQQEDSAVYLCASSQYRGNQPQHFGDGTRLSIL.

This clonotype was detected a few times. The genes are TRBV5-1 and TRBJ2-1; 11 bases fit TRBD2. The CDR3 is 19 amino acids. The germline gives CDR1 SGHRS, CDR2 YFSETQ. J lost 4 bases, V lost 3 bases, and 15 bases had no gene match. The CDR3 here is CASSSNSGRETFRYNEQFF. CDR3 bases: TGCGCCAGCAGCTCCAATAGCGGGAGGGAAACTTTTAGATACAATGAGCAGTTCTTC.

The chain links TRBV11-2 to TRBJ2-5; the D gene is possibly TRBD1 (6 bases). V shed 5 bases and J shed 1 base, with 17 bases lying between them. Germline V gives CDR1 SGHAT, CDR2 FQNNGV. The CDR3 is 16 residues long. This CDR3 reads CASSHPTGHPQETQYF. CDR3 nucleotide sequence: TGTGCCAGCAGCCACCCAACGGGACACCCCCAAGAGACCCAGTACTTC. Supplemented by reference TRBV11-2 and TRBJ2-5, the full variable domain reads EAGVAQSPRYKIIEKRQSVAFWCNPISGHATLYWYQQILGQGPKLLIQFQNNGVVDDSQLPKDRFSAERLKGVDSTLKIQPAKLEDSAVYLCASSHPTGHPQETQYFGPGTRLLVL.

This clonotype was picked up a small number of times. CDR3 sequence (DNA): TGTGCCAGCAGCTTGCTAACAGGGGGGGCCTACAATGAGCAGTTCTTC. Translation gives CASSLLTGGAYNEQFF. V gene TRBV5-4 combines with J gene TRBJ2-1; possible D gene TRBD1, 8 bases. The CDR3 is 16 amino acids. Trimming pared 1 base from V and 2 bases from J, leaving 13 bases between. Germline loops: CDR1 SGHNT, CDR2 YYREEE (reference sequence).

The chain is built from TRBV9 and TRBJ2-1; 9 nucleotides align to TRBD2. This CDR3 is 16 amino acids long. V shed 4 bases, J shed 7 bases, and the junction held 12 bases outside the gene matches. CDR1 and CDR2 (germline): SGDLS, YYNGEE. CDR3 sequence: CASSPTGLAVGNEQFF. The CDR3 nucleotides read TGTGCCAGCAGCCCCACGGGACTAGCAGTTGGGAATGAGCAGTTCTTC.

This chain connects TRBV11-1 to TRBJ2-5; 13 positions agree with TRBD2. This CDR3 spans 15 amino acids. Looked up from germline, CDR1 is SGHAT and CDR2 is FQDESV (reference sequence). J gave up 5 bases and V 5 bases, and 5 bases lay outside the gene matches. CDR3 residues: CASSQTSGRRETQYF. DNA for the CDR3: TGTGCCAGCAGCCAGACTAGCGGGAGGCGCGAGACCCAGTACTTC.

This clonotype has just a few counts. The V gene is TRBV12-3 or TRBV12-4, the J gene TRBJ2-6, with D uncertain. The CDR3 is made up of 15 amino acids. The ends were cut back, 2 bases at V and 4 bases at J, with 9 bases in the middle. CDR3 residues: CASSLSLPGANVLTF. The CDR3 bases are TGTGCCAGCAGTTTATCCCTCCCCGGGGCCAACGTCCTGACTTTC.

The gene calls are TRBV4-2 and TRBJ2-2; perhaps TRBD2 as D (6 bases). The CDR3 sequence is 14 residues long. The V end lost 6 bases, the J end lost 4 bases, and 12 bases lay between the germline ends. Germline assignment: CDR1 LGHNA and CDR2 YNFKEQ. CDR3 DNA: TGTGCCAGCAGACCGTGGAGGGGCACCGGGGAGCTGTTTTTT. Amino acid sequence: CASRPWRGTGELFF.

The sample holds many counts of this clonotype. CDR3 sequence (DNA): TGCGCCAGCAGCCCTGGACTAGCGGGGTTCGACCAAGAGACCCAGTACTTC. Its translation: CASSPGLAGFDQETQYF. V usage is TRBV5-1 and J usage is TRBJ2-5, with 12 bases matching TRBD2. The V gene end was trimmed by 4 bases and the J gene end by 0 bases; junction bases not matched to a gene: 7. The length of the CDR3 is 17 residues. Germline CDR1 reads SGHRS; CDR2 reads YFSETQ. The full variable domain, rest sourced from reference TRBV5-1 and TRBJ2-5, is KAGVTQTPRYLIKTRGQQVTLSCSPISGHRSVSWYQQTPGQGLQFLFEYFSETQRNKGNFPGRFSGRQFSNSRSEMNVSTLELGDSALYLCASSPGLAGFDQETQYFGPGTRLLVL.

V gene TRBV16 combines with J gene TRBJ2-2; 9 bases are a match to TRBD1. The ends lost 2 bases at V and 4 bases at J; junction bases unmatched: 8. This CDR3 is built from 17 residues. CDR1 and CDR2 (germline): KGHSY, FQNENV. The CDR3 DNA reads as TGTGCCAGCAGCCAACCCGGGACAGGGAAAGTCACCGGGGAGCTGTTTTTT. Protein sequence: CASSQPGTGKVTGELFF.

To note about this clonotype: The germline gene is not matched at one end of the junction; a read error may be the cause. J is TRBJ2-2 and V is TRBV28; TRBD2 is a possible D gene (5 bases). CDR3 length: 14 amino acids. Germline V gives CDR1 MDHEN, CDR2 SYDVKM. This chain's CDR3 is CASSFLPDTGELSF. CDR3 in DNA: TGTGCCAGCAGTTTTTTGCCAGACACCGGGGAGCTGTCTTTT.